What follows describes a single TCR beta chain. V shed 0 bases and J shed 2 bases, with 17 bases lying between them. This CDR3 has 17 residues. Looked up from germline, CDR1 is SGDLS and CDR2 is YYNGEE. How the authors handled the data: Estimated nucleated cell counts came from reference gene primer amplification. Generated by immunoSEQ multiplex PCR, the TCRdb table keeps only in-frame clones and is missing some. V and J calls and clone size are those listed in that table; D and trimming were worked out from the DNA. The sample has about 200,000 clones; 80% are singletons. The data are from a study of blood T cell repertoires in COVID-19. At the level of the study: Samples of COVID-19 (acute and convalescent) were obtained from the United States, Italy and Spain. The cDNA or gDNA used as material had been derived from T cells, B-cell-depleted T cells, or PBMCs.

The sequenced material came from peripheral blood. The sequence was obtained from a woman aged 65 to 85 with acute or convalescent COVID-19. This chain uses TRBV9 with TRBJ2-5; possibly TRBD1 for D (6 bases). The CDR3 sequence is CASSVGGGIGDQETQYF. The CDR3 DNA is TGTGCCAGCAGCGTAGGAGGGGGAATAGGGGATCAAGAGACCCAGTACTTC.